This T cell receptor (beta chain) was captured in a study of spatial heterogeneity in lung cancer. Study background: Follow-up PBMC specimens underwent sequencing when available; their median timing was about 2 years after resection. Detection of beta-chain sequences consistently exceeded that of alpha-chain sequences.

Time point given: blood at routine non-recurrence follow-up after resection. A unique molecular identifier was carried by every single TCR cDNA molecule. TCRdb recomputed calls from the 5' RACE reads with MiXCR, one row per CDR3 protein. Counted here are approximately 110,000 distinct CDR3 sequences, 10% to 13% occurring once; the ten biggest clones make up 20% to 25%. This clonotype has only a few counts. Its matching antigen is unknown. Whole-study findings and limits: The appearance of ubiquitous expanded tumor TCRs in blood was greater at resection than follow-up.

Sequenced material: PBMCs, taken at follow-up. The TCR originated in a female donor with early-stage non-small cell lung cancer.

The chain's CDR3 is CSARPLRAGNTDTQYF. CDR3 sequence (DNA): TGCAGTGCTAGACCCCTTCGAGCGGGGAACACAGATACGCAGTATTTT. The chain couples TRBV20-1 to TRBJ2-3, with TRBD2 matching 7 bases. Trimming at V came to 2 bases and at J to 2 bases, leaving 10 bases not matched to a gene. The germline CDR1 and CDR2 sequences are DFQATT and SNEGSKA (reference sequence). This CDR3 has 16 amino acids.